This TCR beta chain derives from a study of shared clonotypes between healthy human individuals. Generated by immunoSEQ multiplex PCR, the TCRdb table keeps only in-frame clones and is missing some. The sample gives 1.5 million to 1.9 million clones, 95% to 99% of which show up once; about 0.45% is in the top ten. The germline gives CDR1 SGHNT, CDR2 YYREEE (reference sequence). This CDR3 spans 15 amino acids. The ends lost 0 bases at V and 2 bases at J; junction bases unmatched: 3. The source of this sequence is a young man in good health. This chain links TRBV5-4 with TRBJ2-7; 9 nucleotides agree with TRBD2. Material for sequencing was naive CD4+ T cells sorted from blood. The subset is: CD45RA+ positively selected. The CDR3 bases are TGTGCCAGCAGCTTGGTGGCTAGCGGGGCCTACGAGCAGTACTTC. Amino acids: CASSLVASGAYEQYF.